One and the same sample provided the 8 T cell receptor beta chains below, sequenced in a study of Ad26.COV2.S vaccination and SARS-CoV-2 variants. Sequenced by immunoSEQ multiplex PCR; TCRdb stores in-frame clones only, minus some. The data contain a few hundred thousand clones, around 90% of them singletons. The treatment denotes: approximately 18 received Ad26.COV2.S at low or high dose, single or two shots; a few received placebo; per-sample allocation not given. Day 63 after the first vaccine or placebo injection was the time point for sampling. The specimen comprised peripheral blood, sampled in a trial of Ad26.COV2.S vaccine versus placebo. These receptors were taken from a person between 18 and 65 years old who received the Ad26.COV2.S COVID-19 vaccine or a placebo.

V and J are TRBV6-2 or TRBV6-3 and TRBJ2-1; 8 nucleotides line up with TRBD1. J was trimmed by 8 bases and V by 6 bases; bases with no gene match: 3. The CDR3 length is 12 residues. Per germline, CDR1 MNHEY and CDR2 SVGEGT. The CDR3, as DNA: TGTGCCAGCAGCGGACAGGGTGATGAGCAGTTCTTC. It is translated as CASSGQGDEQFF.

The V call is TRBV6-5, the J call TRBJ1-1; D gene uncertain. The V gene lost 0 bases and the J gene lost 1 base, with 9 bases spanning the gap. Germline-derived CDR1 and CDR2 are MNHEY and SVGAGI. The CDR3 covers 15 residues. The CDR3 sequence is CASSYSATRNTEAFF. The CDR3 nucleotides read TGTGCCAGCAGTTACTCGGCCACGCGGAACACTGAAGCTTTCTTT.

This chain joins TRBV7-8 and TRBJ2-3, with a weak D call TRBD2 (6 bases). Trimming pared 3 bases from V and 6 bases from J, leaving 13 bases between. Germline CDR1 and CDR2: SGHVS and FQNEAQ. This CDR3 contains 14 residues. The CDR3 reads CASSLGEGRDTQYF. As DNA, the CDR3 is TGTGCCAGCAGCTTGGGGGAAGGGAGGGATACGCAGTATTTT. The entire variable domain, with the rest obtained from reference TRBV7-8 and TRBJ2-3, is as follows: GAGVSQSPRYKVAKRGQDVALRCDPISGHVSLFWYQQALGQGPEFLTYFQNEAQLDKSGLPSDRFFAERPEGSVSTLKIQRTQQEDSAVYLCASSLGEGRDTQYFGPGTRLTVL.

The rearrangement links TRBV6-5 to TRBJ2-1; no definite D call. Germline V gene lookup returns CDR1 MNHEY and CDR2 SVGAGI. Deletions cut 6 bases from V and 2 bases from J, with 8 bases between. This CDR3 region has 13 residues. In DNA form, the CDR3 reads TGTGCCAGCAGGAGAGTCACCTACAATGAGCAGTTCTTC. Protein: CASRRVTYNEQFF.

The chain carries TRBV6-2 or TRBV6-3 and TRBJ1-5, with 7 bases matching TRBD1. CDR1 is MNHEY and CDR2 is SVGEGT in the germline V gene. The V and J ends lost 6 bases and 5 bases, in that order; junction bases with no gene match: 16. This CDR3 region has 17 residues. The CDR3 DNA reads TGTGCCAGCAGCCCCGACAGGGCTCCTGACTCGGATCAGCCCCAGCATTTT. The encoded protein is CASSPDRAPDSDQPQHF.

This chain uses TRBV3-1 (or the pseudogene TRBV3-2) with TRBJ2-7; no firm D call. This CDR3 has 13 amino acids. V was pared by 6 bases and J by 2 bases, with 11 bases between. Germline CDR1 and CDR2: LGHDT and YNNKEL (reference sequence). DNA of the CDR3: TGTGCCAGCAGACCCGGAACAGCCTACGAGCAGTACTTC. Its translation: CASRPGTAYEQYF.

The J gene is TRBJ1-5, the V gene TRBV5-5; D ambiguous. The germline CDR1 and CDR2 sequences are SGHKS and YYEKEE (reference sequence). The CDR3 is made up of 15 amino acids. V was trimmed by 0 bases and J by 0 bases, leaving 7 bases between them. CDR3 residues: CASSLARDSNQPQHF. The CDR3 coding sequence is TGTGCCAGCAGCTTGGCGAGGGATAGCAATCAGCCCCAGCATTTT.

The chain combines TRBV27 with TRBJ2-1; possibly TRBD2 for D (5 bases). Between the trimmed V and J ends, which lost 6 bases and 0 bases, there was a span of 12 bases. Per germline, CDR1 MNHEY and CDR2 SMNVEV (reference sequence). This CDR3 spans 15 amino acids. CDR3 sequence reads: CASSQEGYSYNEQFF. CDR3 coding DNA: TGTGCCAGCAGCCAAGAGGGATACTCCTACAATGAGCAGTTCTTC.